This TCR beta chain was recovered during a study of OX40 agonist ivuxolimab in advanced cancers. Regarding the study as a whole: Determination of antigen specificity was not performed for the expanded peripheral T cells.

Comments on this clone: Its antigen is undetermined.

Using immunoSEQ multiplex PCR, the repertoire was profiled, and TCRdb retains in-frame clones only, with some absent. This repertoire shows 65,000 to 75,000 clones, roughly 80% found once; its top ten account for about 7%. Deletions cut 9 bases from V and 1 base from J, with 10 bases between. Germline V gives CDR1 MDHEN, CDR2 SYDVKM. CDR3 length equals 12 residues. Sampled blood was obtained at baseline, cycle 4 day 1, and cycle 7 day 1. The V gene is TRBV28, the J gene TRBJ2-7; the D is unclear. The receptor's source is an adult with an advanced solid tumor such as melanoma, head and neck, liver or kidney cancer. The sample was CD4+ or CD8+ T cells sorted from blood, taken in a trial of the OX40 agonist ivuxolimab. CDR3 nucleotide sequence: TGTGCCAGTGGGGTGGGGTCCTACGAGCAGTACTTC. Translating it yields CASGVGSYEQYF.